This entry lists 5 T cell receptor beta chains sequenced from one sample in a study of blood T cell repertoires in COVID-19. Produced via immunoSEQ multiplex PCR; TCRdb's table is partial and in-frame only. The repertoire consists of approximately 90,000 clones, with 86% occurring once and the leading ten covering about 19%. The sequenced material came from peripheral blood. The receptors shown here come from an elderly woman with acute or convalescent COVID-19.

The chain uses TRBV5-1 and TRBJ2-6; a possible D gene is TRBD2 (5 bases). Deletions cut 0 bases from V and 4 bases from J, with 11 bases between. This CDR3 comprises 16 residues. Germline loops: CDR1 SGHRS, CDR2 YFSETQ. CDR3 nucleotides: TGCGCCAGCAGCTTGGCCTCGGGATTGGGGGCCAACGTCCTGACTTTC. It translates to CASSLASGLGANVLTF. Together with reference TRBV5-1 and TRBJ2-6, the CDR3 gives the full variable domain: KAGVTQTPRYLIKTRGQQVTLSCSPISGHRSVSWYQQTPGQGLQFLFEYFSETQRNKGNFPGRFSGRQFSNSRSEMNVSTLELGDSALYLCASSLASGLGANVLTFGAGSRLTVL.

The J gene is TRBJ2-1, the V gene TRBV24-1; 7 bases are a match to TRBD2. This CDR3 is 18 amino acids long. Germline CDR1 and CDR2: KGHDR and SFDVKD. The V gene end was trimmed by 3 bases and the J gene end by 0 bases; junction bases not matched to a gene: 10. The CDR3 bases are TGTGCCACCAGTGATACAGCCTGGTCTAGCGGCTCCTACAATGAGCAGTTCTTC. Protein: CATSDTAWSSGSYNEQFF.

This chain joins TRBV5-1 and TRBJ2-7, with TRBD2 identical over 11 bases. From germline, CDR1 is SGHRS and CDR2 YFSETQ. The trim removed 7 bases at V and 5 bases at J, leaving 11 bases unmatched. The CDR3 length is 15 residues. The CDR3 DNA sequence: TGCGCCAGCTCCGCTATAGCGGGGGGGCAGAACGAGCAGTACTTC. Translated: CASSAIAGGQNEQYF.

This chain uses TRBV5-4 with TRBJ1-2, with D possibly TRBD1 on 6 matching bases. V was trimmed by 5 bases and J by 6 bases, leaving 14 bases between them. The CDR3 runs 13 residues. Germline V gene lookup returns CDR1 SGHNT and CDR2 YYREEE (reference sequence). This chain's CDR3 is CASSSGELHGYTF. For the CDR3, the DNA is TGTGCCAGCAGTTCAGGGGAACTACATGGCTACACCTTC.

This clone was counted a few times. Other nucleotide sequences in the sample specify the same CDR3. The chain is built from TRBV5-1 and TRBJ1-1; D is possibly TRBD1 (6 bases). Germline V gives CDR1 SGHRS, CDR2 YFSETQ. The length of the CDR3 is 14 residues. Trimming removed 3 bases at V and 1 base at J, with 10 bases between. CDR3 loop: CASSSRTANTEAFF. In nucleotides, the CDR3 is TGCGCCAGCAGCTCCCGGACAGCGAACACTGAAGCTTTCTTT. The whole variable domain, remainder taken from reference TRBV5-1 and TRBJ1-1, is KAGVTQTPRYLIKTRGQQVTLSCSPISGHRSVSWYQQTPGQGLQFLFEYFSETQRNKGNFPGRFSGRQFSNSRSEMNVSTLELGDSALYLCASSSRTANTEAFFGQGTRLTVV.